The following is a TCR beta chain sequence with its context. What this receptor recognizes is not known. Base qualities are not recorded, but no much larger clone differs from it by a single base. This entry belongs to a study of cytomegalovirus exposure and HLA in healthy donors (dated by TCRdb to 2017 to 2019). Notes on the research overall: In an earlier analysis of fewer than 750 of the donors, about 270 Gb of sequence data and approximately 120 million unique TCR beta sequences from 180 million or so T cells were reported. Roughly 300 gigabases of sequencing data and 70 million to 95 million unique TCR sequences made up an early release that covered roughly 670 HLA-typed donors. The genetic ancestry cluster associated with self-reported Caucasian donors included about 84% of the roughly 400 genotyped donors. The study aimed to test whether signatures of past pathogen exposure could be identified by cataloging public T cell receptors. The study profiled the T cell repertoires of approximately 700 subjects by immunosequencing and related them to cytomegalovirus serostatus. In addition to the first cohort of about 650 subjects, a separate validation cohort of 130 or so different subjects was used. To predict cytomegalovirus infection status, the study brought together high-throughput TCR immunosequencing, statistical association of individual TCRs with disease status, and machine learning. A later analysis re-analyzed previously published TCR beta repertoires from 500 to 700 donors and added high-resolution HLA genotyping to study TCR occurrence patterns. The later analysis used no new phenotypic data to find candidate immune exposures, relying instead on TCR beta sequences and their occurrence across donors. An earlier analysis of 450 to 750 of the donors used high-throughput TCR beta sequencing to judge whether each TCR beta V gene segment behaved as functional or pseudogenic. Donor age, sex, ethnicity and CMV serostatus were compiled alongside the repertoire data. A later genetic analysis took genome-wide SNP genotypes for about 55% of the 666 donors and used that subset as a discovery cohort. All discovery cohort repertoires had been generated on a single sequencing platform. Class I and class II HLA loci were covered by the typing at four-digit resolution. The number of donors typed differed by locus, with 629-630 for A, B, C, DRB1 and DQB1, around 520 for DQA1, 600 to 610 for DPA1, and 472 for DPB1. A handful of DR-DQ haplotypes were handled as single units for association and clustering because linkage in the cohort was strong. Among a few hundred genotyped donors of the cohort, an average of around 240,000 unique TCR beta nucleotide sequences were sequenced per donor, roughly 20% of them non-productive. Overall study results and their limits: In a later analysis, HLA-associated TCR beta chains were found to be more clonally expanded and to have lower generation probabilities than equally common non-associated chains. Strong co-occurrence of HLA alleles, especially DR and DQ, made assigning TCR associations to individual alleles difficult. A later analysis associated about 17,000 TCR beta sequences with specific HLA alleles at a false discovery rate of 0.05. In this cohort, only TCR beta chains were sequenced, and detectable features were limited by the absence of alpha or paired-chain data. In the study, around 150 TCR beta chains were listed as associated with cytomegalovirus. HLA typing was unavailable for some donors at each locus, so association tests used only the typed subset. In a later analysis, several top co-occurrence clusters were reported to appear linked to parvovirus B19, influenza, CMV and Epstein-Barr virus. Linkage disequilibrium might explain the correlated functional status among segregating V segments, but an unknown experimental factor could not be excluded. A cluster of highly shared sequence variants was judged likely to be a technical artifact of the sequencing pipeline. For the cohort, immune exposure information was limited to CMV serostatus. Most CMV-associated TCR beta chains appeared to be HLA-restricted in a later analysis, and the HLA associations seemed to be driven largely by CMV exposure. Presence/absence analyses assumed roughly uniform sequencing depth across donors, an assumption that may not hold. The classifier was reported to diagnose cytomegalovirus status with high specificity and sensitivity in both the original cohort and the validation cohort. In vitro tests confirmed that a few of the cytomegalovirus-associated TCR beta chains recognize cytomegalovirus antigens. Most TCR sequences were observed very rarely across donors, whereas some public TCRs were present in many individuals. The authors suggested that the approach could potentially be generalized to other disease states and immunological phenotypes. A later genetic analysis associated a missense DCLRE1C variant with V-gene and J-gene trimming of TCR beta chains, and an independent cohort replicated the association. The 87-base-pair reads could not distinguish some IMGT-functional V segments, including TRBV6-2 and TRBV6-3, so those segments were excluded. Some 15 rarely observed V segments, including chromosome 9 orphons, were excluded from the earlier analysis of several hundred of the donors because counts were too low. An earlier analysis of approximately 600 of the donors showed that most TCR beta V segments appeared in productive rearrangements either about 87% or about 30% of the time, which broadly matched IMGT annotations. Compared with the 666-donor mean, donors in an Asian-associated ancestry cluster had fewer N-insertions in productive TCRs, according to a later genetic analysis. According to a later analysis, TCR association rates differed among HLA loci, with DRB1 alleles showing the most associated TCRs and HLA-C alleles showing the fewest. A further reported finding was that TCR beta sequences accurately predicted the HLA-A and HLA-B alleles for most subjects in the first cohort.

In total, 666 healthy bone marrow donors made up the cohort. Cohort members were all nominally healthy when sampled, although unrecorded immune exposures were likely present. The donor tested CMV seropositive and was one of the 289 seropositive cohort members. A peripheral blood sample was collected from each donor, and TCR beta sequencing was performed on peripheral blood mononuclear cells. Genomic DNA extraction from the blood cell samples was performed with the Qiagen DNeasy Blood Extraction Kit. The CDR3 goes from the cysteine to the phenylalanine over 18 residues. The sequence is cut down to CDR3 DNA, 54 bases in frame from base 1. V and J are truncated by 7 bases and 5 bases respectively, leaving an intervening sequence of 29 bases. Per the germline V gene (reference sequence), LNHDA is the CDR1 and SQIVND is the CDR2. The receptor library was made with the immunoSEQ multiplex PCR assay. For the multiplex PCR, a mixture combining 60 forward primers for TCR Vbeta segments and 13 reverse primers for TCR Jbeta segments was used. The CDR3 region of rearranged TCR beta genes was amplified from genomic DNA with a multiplex PCR assay. On the Illumina HiSeq System, the amplified TCR beta libraries were sequenced as 87-base-pair reads. The authors' pipeline ran thus. A later analysis tallied 80 million to 95 million unique TCR beta chains across the 666 repertoires, and approximately 9.9 million of those chains were shared by two or more donors. To remove PCR and sequencing errors, raw reads were error-corrected and collapsed into unique sequences using a nearest-neighbor algorithm that merged closely related sequences. Alignment of CDR3 sequences to IMGT reference sequences was used to assign V, D and J gene segments. For a sequence to be retained, a match of at least six nucleotides was required to both a V gene segment and a J gene segment. A rearrangement was called productive if the CDR3 had no stop codons and remained in frame with V and J, and every other rearrangement was called non-productive. CDR3 was defined by IMGT convention, running from the second conserved V-encoded cysteine to the conserved J-encoded phenylalanine. The earlier analysis of about 590 of the donors excluded sequences that lacked an unambiguous match to a single V gene segment. An earlier analysis of several hundred of the donors called V segments functional above 56.7% productive rearrangements and segregating when the between-donor standard deviation exceeded 5%. A statistical classification framework was built for diagnosing cytomegalovirus status from the catalog of TCR beta chain sequences. V and J gene assignment, in a later analysis, came from comparing TCR nucleotide sequences with IMGT/GENE-DB human TR gene sequences. The TCRdist pipeline was used in a later analysis to assign CDR3 sequences and most-parsimonious VDJ recombination scenarios. In a later analysis, every TCR beta chain was defined by the combination of its CDR3 amino acid sequence and its V-gene family, and reads without a unique V-gene family were dropped. As a way to deal with suspected cross-contamination and a sequencing artifact, a later analysis dropped 592 nucleotide sequences that were highly shared and had low generation probability. A later analysis calculated a clonal expansion index for each public chain from normalized within-repertoire ranks of inferred template counts. In a later analysis, generation probabilities were computed using a VDJ recombination model fitted to out-of-frame rearrangements, and the results were checked against IGoR. In a later analysis, hypergeometric tests were used to score TCR-TCR, TCR-HLA and TCR-CMV co-occurrence, with a repertoire-size bias correction applied to TCR pairs. False discovery rates were estimated in a later analysis by permuting HLA or CMV assignments 20 times. A later analysis grouped co-occurring TCRs with DBSCAN, adding TCRdist sequence similarity when clustering within HLA-allele-positive subsets. For co-occurrence clustering, repertoires with fewer than 30,000 or more than 120,000 public chains were excluded, along with a handful of repertoires with anomalous nucleotide sharing. TCRdb re-hosts the immuneACCESS table, in-frame sequences only. Its copies lack some clones; in the studies checked, an unresolved V gene accounts for under half of them, and the cause for the rest is not known. V and J calls and clone size are given by that table; D and trimming were obtained from the DNA. The table for this sample lists 150,000 to 180,000 clones; over 70% of them were counted only once. The ten largest clonotypes hold about 13% of the sample.

Sample: PBMCs. In this chain, TRBV19 is recombined with TRBJ1-1; the D gene lacks a confident call. This clonotype was obtained from a man aged 25 to 40 in good health and CMV-seropositive. The DNA reads as follows: TGTGCCAGTAAACCCCCTGCGGAACTGGGGTGGGAGGCGACTGAAGCTTTCTTT. Translated, it reads CASKPPAELGWEATEAFF.